A selection of T cell receptor beta chains follows, all from one sample in a study of T cell responses to AZD1222 COVID-19 vaccine. TCRdb's table, derived via immunoSEQ multiplex PCR, lists solely in-frame clones and lacks some. The repertoire includes over 100,000 clones, about nine tenths of them detected once, and 6.9% sits in the top ten. Sample: peripheral blood, taken on day 0 of AZD1222 vaccination. These receptors were obtained from an adult in good health. CDR3s include the opening cysteine and the closing phenylalanine or tryptophan. Fields, in order: V gene, J gene, CDR3 protein.

>TRBV6-5|TRBJ1-4
CASSGTPRVEKLFF
>TRBV5-1|TRBJ2-7
CASSSWAGGREQYF
>TRBV12-3/TRBV12-4|TRBJ1-5
CASSMGTNQPQHF
>TRBV10-2|TRBJ2-5
CASSVNRGSETQYF
>TRBV27|TRBJ1-5
CATALGFNQPQHF
>TRBV5-5|TRBJ2-5
CASSLGSVRETQYF
>TRBV6-1|TRBJ2-7
CASSEGSGAPYEQYF
>TRBV28|TRBJ1-2
CASSTGQGTGGYTF
>TRBV28|TRBJ1-2
CASRTTGGCTF
>TRBV19|TRBJ2-7
CASSFVDNYEQYF
>TRBV7-9|TRBJ2-2
CASSSTGPPGELFF
>TRBV19|TRBJ1-2
CASSIGFNYGYTF
>TRBV6-1|TRBJ2-3
CASSVTSSRGVNRAATQYF
>TRBV29-1|TRBJ1-5
CNVGWGGPSNQPQHF
>TRBV6-5|TRBJ2-7
CASTLPGQSYEQYF
>TRBV29-1|TRBJ2-1
CSVVGGTYNEQFF
>TRBV11-3|TRBJ1-4
CASSTDRRTNEKLFF
>TRBV29-1|TRBJ1-2
CSVEGAGVYGYTF
>TRBV3-1/TRBV3-2|TRBJ1-4
CASSHEPGTGTEKLFF
>TRBV28|TRBJ2-4
CASSLLRQGQKNIQYF
>TRBV27|TRBJ1-5
CASSLRQGFQPQHF
>TRBV7-2|TRBJ2-1
CASSPWGAPGDEQFF
>TRBV7-8|TRBJ2-7
CASSSWLTQPDEQYF
>TRBV9|TRBJ2-7
CASSPGPGGKSYEQYF